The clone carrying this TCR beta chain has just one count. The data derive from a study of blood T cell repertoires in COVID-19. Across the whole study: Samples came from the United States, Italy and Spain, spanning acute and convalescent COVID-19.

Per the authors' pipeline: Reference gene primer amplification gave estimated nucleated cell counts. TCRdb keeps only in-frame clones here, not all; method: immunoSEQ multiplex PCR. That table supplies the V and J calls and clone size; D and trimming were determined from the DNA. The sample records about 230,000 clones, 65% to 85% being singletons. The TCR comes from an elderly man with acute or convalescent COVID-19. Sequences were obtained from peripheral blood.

DNA of the CDR3: TGTGCCAGCAGCCCCCGGACTAGCGGGGGAGGGGAGGGCAATGAGCAGTTCTTC. It codes for CASSPRTSGGGEGNEQFF. This chain uses TRBV5-5 with TRBJ2-1; 13 bases match TRBD2. The V gene's germline CDR1 is SGHKS and CDR2 YYEKEE (reference sequence). V dropped 4 bases and J dropped 6; count of bases not matched to a gene: 13. This CDR3 is built from 18 residues.